Shown below are 16 T cell receptor beta chains from a single sample sequenced in a study of blood T cells in healthy people across ages. The second PCR ran roughly 6 to 11 cycles with a sample-barcoded 5' primer and J-beta primers. TCRdb re-derived calls from the 5' RACE reads in MiXCR, one entry per CDR3 protein. Among 1.5 million to 2 million distinct CDR3 sequences listed, about 31% were seen once. Input material: blood. The source of these receptors is a woman in her twenties or thirties in good health.

The genes are TRBV6-1 and TRBJ1-5; D is undetermined. Between the trimmed V and J ends, which lost 10 bases and 1 base, there was a span of 17 bases. CDR1 and CDR2 (germline): MNHNS, SASEGT. The CDR3 length is 15 residues. CDR3 DNA sequence: TGTGCCACCCATACTAGCCTGACAAGCAATCAGCCCCAGCATTTT. Its translation: CATHTSLTSNQPQHF.

This clonotype was found a few times. J is TRBJ2-7 and V is TRBV4-2, with D perhaps matching TRBD1 or TRBD2 (6 bases each). Germline V gene data show CDR1 as LGHNA and CDR2 as YNFKEQ. This CDR3 spans 13 amino acids. V lost 2 bases, J lost 3 bases, and 8 bases lay in between. The CDR3 DNA reads TGTGCCAGCAGCCAAAAGGGGGGCTACGAGCAGTACTTC. It specifies CASSQKGGYEQYF.

The chain carries TRBV4-1 and TRBJ1-5; no clear D. The CDR3 loop spans 15 amino acids. The germline CDR1 and CDR2 sequences are MGHRA and YSYEKL. V lost 4 bases, J lost 4 bases, and 14 bases lay in between. DNA of the CDR3: TGCGCCAGCAGCCCCCAAGCGGAAAATAATCAGCCCCAGCATTTT. Its translation: CASSPQAENNQPQHF.

This sequence joins TRBV6-2 or TRBV6-3 and TRBJ2-3; perhaps D is TRBD1 or TRBD2 (6 bases each). This CDR3 is 17 amino acids long. Germline loops: CDR1 MNHEY, CDR2 SVGEGT. Trimming took 0 bases from V and 3 from J, leaving 16 bases between them. The CDR3 nucleotides read TGTGCCAGCAGTTACTCTGGGTTCGGGGGCCGGACAGATACGCAGTATTTT. It translates to CASSYSGFGGRTDTQYF.

V is TRBV27 and J is TRBJ1-1; D is unresolved. Germline loops: CDR1 MNHEY, CDR2 SMNVEV (reference sequence). Trimming removed 5 bases at V and 1 base at J, with 11 bases between. The CDR3 contains 14 residues. CDR3 bases: TGTGCCAGCAGTATAGACTTTCGGAACACTGAAGCTTTCTTT. Amino acids: CASSIDFRNTEAFF.

Ten or more counts support this clonotype. This chain connects TRBV27 to TRBJ1-2, with TRBD1 matching over 8 bases. The germline CDR1 and CDR2 sequences are MNHEY and SMNVEV (reference sequence). The CDR3 has 15 amino acids. V lost 4 bases, J lost 6 bases, and 10 bases stayed unmatched. The CDR3 DNA reads as TGTGCCAGCAGTTGGAACAGGGGGAATGGAAATGGCTACACCTTC. Amino acid sequence: CASSWNRGNGNGYTF.

The genes are TRBV5-1 and TRBJ2-1; 11 bases are shared with TRBD2. V lost 2 bases, J lost 2 bases, and 6 bases stayed unmatched. This CDR3 is 17 amino acids long. Germline V lookup: CDR1 SGHRS, CDR2 YFSETQ. This CDR3 is CASSLDFSGGAYNEQFF. Here the CDR3 DNA reads TGCGCCAGCAGCTTAGATTTTAGCGGGGGGGCCTACAATGAGCAGTTCTTC.

CDR3 amino acids: CASRWTGTSYEQYF. As DNA, the CDR3 is TGTGCCAGCAGGTGGACAGGGACCTCCTACGAGCAGTACTTC. The rearrangement joins TRBV2 to TRBJ2-7; 8 positions match TRBD1. Trimming removed 6 bases from V and 0 bases from J; junction bases left unmatched: 4. This CDR3 has 14 amino acids. Germline V gives CDR1 SNHLY, CDR2 FYNNEI.

The CDR3 loop reads CASKHDRGFRPLHF. The CDR3 DNA is TGTGCCAGCAAACACGACAGGGGATTTAGACCCCTCCACTTT. V and J are TRBV28 and TRBJ1-6, with TRBD1 matching 8 bases. CDR1 and CDR2 (germline): MDHEN, SYDVKM. V lost 7 bases and J lost 12; bases outside the gene matches: 11. The CDR3 covers 14 residues.

The table lists this clonotype with a few counts. V usage is TRBV12-5 and J usage is TRBJ2-5, with 13 bases identical to TRBD2. CDR3 length: 16 residues. Germline V gene data show CDR1 as LGHNT and CDR2 as FRNRAP. V trimming: 6 bases; J trimming: 4 bases; junction bases outside the gene matches: 8. The CDR3 reads CASGSGLAGAAETQYF. DNA of the CDR3: TGTGCTAGTGGCTCAGGACTAGCGGGGGCCGCAGAGACCCAGTACTTC.

This clonotype has a handful of counts. The V call is TRBV4-1, the J call TRBJ1-1; 10 bases align to TRBD1. CDR1 and CDR2 (germline): MGHRA, YSYEKL. This CDR3 has 17 amino acids. Germline trimming cut 3 bases from V and 1 base from J; bases unmatched to any gene: 8. The CDR3 sequence is CASSQRWTGGANTEAFF. The CDR3 region has the DNA TGCGCCAGCAGCCAGCGTTGGACAGGGGGGGCGAACACTGAAGCTTTCTTT.

The rearrangement uses TRBV25-1 and TRBJ1-4; D is perhaps TRBD1 (6 bases). The CDR3 has 12 amino acids. Trimming took off 10 bases at V and 8 bases at J, with 14 bases between the two ends. The germline CDR1 and CDR2 sequences are MGHDK and SYGVNS. The CDR3 sequence: CANGGGGEKLFF. The CDR3 bases are TGTGCCAACGGGGGGGGCGGCGAAAAACTGTTTTTT.

V gene TRBV6-6 combines with J gene TRBJ1-1; D gene ambiguous. The CDR3 extends over 13 amino acids. The V end was cut by 7 bases, the J end by 0 bases, with 9 bases between. Per the germline V gene, CDR1 is MNHNY and CDR2 is SVGAGI (reference sequence). In DNA, the CDR3 is TGTGCCAGCAAGGGTTACATGAACACTGAAGCTTTCTTT. Residues: CASKGYMNTEAFF.

The gene calls are TRBV4-1 and TRBJ2-2; 13 nucleotides align to TRBD2. The CDR3 is 15 amino acids. V lost 3 bases, J lost 7 bases, and 2 bases stayed unmatched. CDR1 is MGHRA, CDR2 YSYEKL, per germline. The CDR3 protein is CASSHGTSGVGELFF. CDR3 nucleotide sequence: TGCGCCAGCAGCCACGGGACTAGCGGGGTCGGGGAGCTGTTTTTT.

V gene TRBV2 combines with J gene TRBJ2-7, with TRBD1 as a possible D gene (5 bases). Trimming pared 2 bases from V and 4 bases from J, leaving 15 bases between. This CDR3 region has 15 residues. CDR1 is SNHLY and CDR2 is FYNNEI in the germline V gene. The CDR3 nucleotides read TGTGCCAGCAGTGAACGGGTCAGGGTACTTTACGAGCAGTACTTC. Translated, it gives CASSERVRVLYEQYF. The full variable domain, in which reference TRBV2 and TRBJ2-7 provide the parts outside the CDR3, is EPEVTQTPSHQVTQMGQEVILRCVPISNHLYFYWYRQILGQKVEFLVSFYNNEISEKSEIFDDQFSVERPDGSNFTLKIRSTKLEDSAMYFCASSERVRVLYEQYFGPGTRLTVT.

The genes are TRBV10-3 and TRBJ2-3; D perhaps matches TRBD2 (6 bases). CDR1 and CDR2 from the germline V gene are ENHRY and SYGVKD. The CDR3 is made up of 13 amino acids. The CDR3 region has the DNA TGTGTCACCATAGCGGATGTTGGAGATACGCAGTATTTT. This codes for CVTIADVGDTQYF.